This T cell receptor beta chain was obtained from a study of cytomegalovirus exposure and HLA in healthy donors. Study-wide results and limits: Investigators reported approximately 150 TCR beta chains as tied to cytomegalovirus.

This CDR3 has 14 amino acids. Germline CDR1 is MNHNS and CDR2 is SASEGT. After removal of 6 bases from V and 6 bases from J, the junction contained 6 bases not matched to a gene. As regards this clone: Its matching antigen is unknown.

It was the approximately 130-subject validation cohort, separate from the 666-subject first cohort, to which the donors belonged. Produced via immunoSEQ multiplex PCR; TCRdb's table is partial and in-frame only. The sample yields 220,000 or so clones, around 80% seen once. Source material: PBMCs. The source is a woman aged 25 to 39 in good health and CMV-seropositive. The J gene is TRBJ2-7, the V gene TRBV6-1; 12 nucleotides line up with TRBD2. The CDR3 sequence: CASRTSGRIGEQYF. The CDR3 coding sequence is TGTGCCAGCAGGACTAGCGGGAGAATCGGCGAGCAGTACTTC.